This is a list of T cell receptor beta chains from one sample in a study of blood T cell repertoires in COVID-19. Method: immunoSEQ multiplex PCR; TCRdb's copy keeps in-frame clones and lacks some. The top ten clones hold 3% of a sample with hundreds of thousands of clones, 89% of them seen once. Sequenced sample: peripheral blood. These receptors all stem from a woman aged 25 to 39 with COVID-19, enrolled during active disease. Both conserved end residues are part of each CDR3. The D gene is left open where the match is weak.

j_gene | d_gene | v_gene | CDR3nt | CDR3aa
TRBJ1-1 | - | TRBV29-1 | TGCAGCGGAGCACAGCACATGAACACTGAAGCTTTCTTT | CSGAQHMNTEAFF
TRBJ2-7 | TRBD1 | TRBV6-5 | TGTGCCAGCAGTACCGGACAGGGGGCCTACGAGCAGTACTTC | CASSTGQGAYEQYF
TRBJ2-3 | - | TRBV11-2 | TGTGCCAGCAGCTCTAGCCCCACGATTGCAGATACGCAGTATTTT | CASSSSPTIADTQYF
TRBJ1-2 | - | TRBV7-2 | TGTGCCAGCAGCTTAGGGTTGAGGGGGGGCGCGGAGAAGGGCTACACCTTC | CASSLGLRGGAEKGYTF
TRBJ2-7 | TRBD1 | TRBV11-3 | TGTGCCAGCAGCCAGGACAGGGACCACGAGCAGTACTTC | CASSQDRDHEQYF
TRBJ1-1 | TRBD1 | TRBV7-2 | TGTGCCAGCAGTTCACAGGGGGCGCTCACTGAAGCTTTCTTT | CASSSQGALTEAFF
TRBJ2-7 | - | TRBV2 | TGTGCCAGCAGTGAAGCCAGAAACTACGAGCAGTACTTC | CASSEARNYEQYF
TRBJ1-2 | - | TRBV3-1/TRBV3-2 | TGTGCCAGCAGCCAAGAGACCCCAGGGTTCGGCTACACCTTC | CASSQETPGFGYTF
TRBJ1-2 | TRBD1 | TRBV29-1 | TGCAGCGCCCGGGACAGGGGCTATGGCTACACCTTC | CSARDRGYGYTF
TRBJ2-1 | - | TRBV30 | TGTGCCTGGAGTGCAATGGTAGCGACCTACAATGAGCAGTTCTTC | CAWSAMVATYNEQFF
TRBJ1-2 | TRBD1 | TRBV10-3 | TGTGCCATCAGGAACCCCCGAGGACAGGGCTATGGCTACACCTTC | CAIRNPRGQGYGYTF
TRBJ2-1 | - | TRBV7-8 | TGTGCCAGCAGCTTAGGCGTATATACTAGCTATGAGCAGTTCTTC | CASSLGVYTSYEQFF
TRBJ2-3 | TRBD2 | TRBV11-1 | TGTGCCAGCAGCTTATCGGGGGGGGAAGATACGCAGTATTTT | CASSLSGGEDTQYF
TRBJ2-1 | - | TRBV9 | TGTGCCAGCAGCCCCTTCTCCCTCAATGAGCAGTTCTTC | CASSPFSLNEQFF
TRBJ2-1 | - | TRBV27 | TGTGCCAGCAGTTTATCGCTGAACTTCTATGAGCAGTTCTTC | CASSLSLNFYEQFF
TRBJ1-1 | - | TRBV5-1 | TGCGCCAGCAGAGTGAGCGGAGACACTGAAGCTTTCTTT | CASRVSGDTEAFF
TRBJ2-3 | - | TRBV3-1/TRBV3-2 | TGTGCCAGCAGCCCCTACATGGGGAGCGGCACAGATACGCAGTATTTT | CASSPYMGSGTDTQYF
TRBJ1-1 | - | TRBV11-3 | TGTGCCAGCAGTACAGGGATTCGTGCTGAAGCTTTCTTT | CASSTGIRAEAFF